The rows below give T cell receptor beta chains drawn from one sample of a study of glioma-infiltrating T cells after dendritic cell vaccination. Profiled with immunoSEQ multiplex PCR; TCRdb holds only in-frame clones, not every one. Of 2,500 to 3,000 clones listed, 85% are singletons. This specimen was tumor tissue, taken after dendritic cell vaccination. These receptors originate from a human donor with glioblastoma. The CDR3 runs from the conserved cysteine through the conserved F or W. Each record gives: clone size, D gene, V gene, J gene, CDR3 length, CDR3 protein, CDR3 DNA. A D gene is named only where the DNA matches it firmly. Size tells how often a clone was seen (once, few, many) or the class of an expanded clone, and some rows leave it out.

clone_size: -
d_call: TRBD2
v_call: TRBV7-2
j_call: TRBJ2-1
cdr3_length: 16
cdr3_aa: CASSVGREGSYNEQFF
cdr3_nt: TGTGCCAGCAGCGTAGGTCGGGAGGGGTCCTACAATGAGCAGTTCTTC

clone_size: -
d_call: -
v_call: TRBV30
j_call: TRBJ1-4
cdr3_length: 17
cdr3_aa: CAWSLTGRGSTNEKLFF
cdr3_nt: TGTGCCTGGAGTCTTACAGGGCGTGGCTCAACTAATGAAAAACTGTTTTTT

clone_size: -
d_call: TRBD2
v_call: TRBV4-3
j_call: TRBJ2-3
cdr3_length: 16
cdr3_aa: CASSQALAGGPDTQYF
cdr3_nt: TGCGCCAGCAGCCAAGCACTAGCGGGGGGGCCAGATACGCAGTATTTT

clone_size: -
d_call: -
v_call: TRBV30
j_call: TRBJ1-1
cdr3_length: 12
cdr3_aa: CAWTLYGTEAFF
cdr3_nt: TGTGCCTGGACTCTGTACGGCACTGAAGCTTTCTTT

clone_size: -
d_call: TRBD1
v_call: TRBV19
j_call: TRBJ1-1
cdr3_length: 15
cdr3_aa: CAIRTGGIGSTEAFF
cdr3_nt: TGTGCCATCCGGACAGGGGGAATAGGGAGCACTGAAGCTTTCTTT

clone_size: -
d_call: TRBD1
v_call: TRBV7-2
j_call: TRBJ2-3
cdr3_length: 15
cdr3_aa: CASSLRTGAIDTQYF
cdr3_nt: TGTGCCAGTAGCCTAAGGACAGGTGCAATCGATACGCAGTATTTT

clone_size: -
d_call: TRBD2
v_call: TRBV6-6
j_call: TRBJ2-5
cdr3_length: 15
cdr3_aa: CASSYSTSGKGTQYF
cdr3_nt: TGTGCCAGCAGTTACTCGACTAGCGGGAAAGGGACCCAGTACTTC

clone_size: -
d_call: -
v_call: TRBV2
j_call: TRBJ1-3
cdr3_length: 15
cdr3_aa: CASRAPGYSGNTIYF
cdr3_nt: TGTGCCAGCAGGGCCCCGGGGTACTCTGGAAACACCATATATTTT

clone_size: -
d_call: -
v_call: TRBV5-1
j_call: TRBJ2-3
cdr3_length: 15
cdr3_aa: CASSNPKGYTDTQYF
cdr3_nt: TGCGCCAGCAGCAACCCCAAGGGGTACACAGATACGCAGTATTTT

clone_size: -
d_call: TRBD1
v_call: TRBV4-3
j_call: TRBJ1-1
cdr3_length: 14
cdr3_aa: CASTQQGARTEAFF
cdr3_nt: TGCGCCAGCACTCAACAGGGGGCGAGGACTGAAGCTTTCTTT

clone_size: -
d_call: TRBD2
v_call: TRBV27
j_call: TRBJ2-5
cdr3_length: 18
cdr3_aa: CASSFQTSGRPQSRTQYF
cdr3_nt: TGTGCCAGCAGTTTCCAAACTAGCGGGAGGCCCCAAAGTAGGACCCAGTACTTC

clone_size: -
d_call: -
v_call: TRBV6-6
j_call: TRBJ2-4
cdr3_length: 16
cdr3_aa: CASSLRGPLAKNIQYF
cdr3_nt: TGTGCCAGCAGCCTCAGGGGACCGCTAGCCAAAAACATTCAGTACTTC

clone_size: few
d_call: TRBD2
v_call: TRBV10-3
j_call: TRBJ2-7
cdr3_length: 16
cdr3_aa: CAISERSSGRSREQYF
cdr3_nt: TGTGCCATCAGTGAGCGCTCTAGCGGGAGGTCGCGCGAGCAGTACTTC

clone_size: few
d_call: TRBD2
v_call: TRBV6-6
j_call: TRBJ2-3
cdr3_length: 16
cdr3_aa: CASTTGVAGGLDTQYF
cdr3_nt: TGTGCCAGCACCACGGGGGTAGCGGGGGGGTTAGATACGCAGTATTTT

clone_size: -
d_call: -
v_call: TRBV12-5
j_call: TRBJ1-2
cdr3_length: 13
cdr3_aa: CASGLAQVWGYTF
cdr3_nt: TGTGCTAGTGGTTTGGCCCAGGTCTGGGGCTACACCTTC

clone_size: -
d_call: TRBD1
v_call: TRBV19
j_call: TRBJ2-7
cdr3_length: 14
cdr3_aa: CASRRTGTDYEQYF
cdr3_nt: TGTGCCAGTAGGAGGACAGGGACGGACTACGAGCAGTACTTC

clone_size: -
d_call: TRBD1
v_call: TRBV11-2
j_call: TRBJ1-1
cdr3_length: 14
cdr3_aa: CASSSPGQGDSAFF
cdr3_nt: TGTGCCAGCAGCTCTCCGGGACAGGGGGATTCAGCTTTCTTT

clone_size: -
d_call: TRBD1
v_call: TRBV5-5
j_call: TRBJ1-2
cdr3_length: 16
cdr3_aa: CASSFTGQGVGGGYTF
cdr3_nt: TGTGCCAGCAGCTTTACGGGACAGGGCGTCGGGGGAGGCTACACCTTC

clone_size: -
d_call: -
v_call: TRBV5-1
j_call: TRBJ1-3
cdr3_length: 17
cdr3_aa: CASSLEAGSLSGNTIYF
cdr3_nt: TGCGCCAGCAGCTTGGAGGCGGGGAGTTTGAGTGGAAACACCATATATTTT

clone_size: -
d_call: TRBD1
v_call: TRBV19
j_call: TRBJ1-2
cdr3_length: 17
cdr3_aa: CASRDPGSTGEVGGYTF
cdr3_nt: TGTGCCAGTAGAGACCCGGGGAGCACAGGGGAGGTAGGCGGCTACACCTTC

clone_size: -
d_call: -
v_call: TRBV7-2
j_call: TRBJ2-5
cdr3_length: 14
cdr3_aa: CASSLGQHAETQYF
cdr3_nt: TGTGCCAGCAGCTTAGGACAGCACGCGGAGACCCAGTACTTC

clone_size: once
d_call: -
v_call: TRBV27
j_call: TRBJ2-5
cdr3_length: 14
cdr3_aa: CASRLDILQETQYF
cdr3_nt: TGTGCCAGCAGGCTTGACATACTGCAAGAGACCCAGTACTTC

clone_size: once
d_call: -
v_call: TRBV7-2
j_call: TRBJ2-5
cdr3_length: 13
cdr3_aa: CASSRQVQETQYF
cdr3_nt: TGTGCCAGCAGCCGACAGGTACAAGAGACCCAGTACTTC

clone_size: -
d_call: TRBD1
v_call: TRBV19
j_call: TRBJ1-2
cdr3_length: 13
cdr3_aa: CASSSRTGSGYTF
cdr3_nt: TGTGCCAGTAGTAGCAGGACAGGGTCTGGCTACACCTTC

clone_size: -
d_call: -
v_call: TRBV9
j_call: TRBJ2-3
cdr3_length: 11
cdr3_aa: CASSTPGTQYF
cdr3_nt: TGTGCCAGCAGCACGCCGGGGACGCAGTATTTT

clone_size: -
d_call: TRBD2
v_call: TRBV11-2
j_call: TRBJ2-2
cdr3_length: 14
cdr3_aa: CAGGAGGSTGELFF
cdr3_nt: TGTGCCGGCGGGGCGGGAGGGAGCACCGGGGAGCTGTTTTTT

clone_size: -
d_call: -
v_call: TRBV27
j_call: TRBJ2-2
cdr3_length: 15
cdr3_aa: CASSLLGGGVGELFF
cdr3_nt: TGTGCCAGCAGTTTATTGGGAGGGGGAGTCGGGGAGCTGTTTTTT

clone_size: -
d_call: TRBD1
v_call: TRBV6-6
j_call: TRBJ2-7
cdr3_length: 11
cdr3_aa: CASSYRGEQYF
cdr3_nt: TGTGCCAGCAGCTACAGGGGCGAGCAGTACTTC

clone_size: -
d_call: -
v_call: TRBV6-5
j_call: TRBJ1-4
cdr3_length: 15
cdr3_aa: CASSWYEGSNEKLFF
cdr3_nt: TGTGCCAGCAGTTGGTATGAGGGAAGTAATGAAAAACTGTTTTTT

clone_size: -
d_call: -
v_call: TRBV7-9
j_call: TRBJ1-5
cdr3_length: 15
cdr3_aa: CASSLGAGRPQPQHF
cdr3_nt: TGTGCCAGCAGCTTAGGGGCGGGCAGGCCTCAGCCCCAGCATTTT

clone_size: -
d_call: -
v_call: TRBV5-1
j_call: TRBJ2-7
cdr3_length: 15
cdr3_aa: CASTPPGQGTYEQYF
cdr3_nt: TGCGCCAGCACCCCCCCAGGGCAGGGGACCTACGAGCAGTACTTC

clone_size: hyperexpanded
d_call: -
v_call: TRBV5-6
j_call: TRBJ1-2
cdr3_length: 16
cdr3_aa: CASSPEGSGSWYGYTF
cdr3_nt: TGTGCCAGCAGCCCGGAGGGAAGTGGCTCGTGGTATGGCTACACCTTC

clone_size: -
d_call: -
v_call: TRBV4-3
j_call: TRBJ2-1
cdr3_length: 15
cdr3_aa: CASSQDRGDYNEQFF
cdr3_nt: TGCGCCAGCAGCCAAGACAGGGGGGACTACAATGAGCAGTTCTTC

clone_size: -
d_call: -
v_call: TRBV30
j_call: TRBJ1-1
cdr3_length: 14
cdr3_aa: CAWMYGRRSTEAFF
cdr3_nt: TGTGCCTGGATGTATGGGAGGAGGTCCACTGAAGCTTTCTTT

clone_size: -
d_call: -
v_call: TRBV6-6
j_call: TRBJ1-1
cdr3_length: 12
cdr3_aa: CASSHLDREAFF
cdr3_nt: TGTGCCAGCAGTCACCTCGACAGGGAAGCTTTCTTT

clone_size: -
d_call: TRBD2
v_call: TRBV2
j_call: TRBJ2-3
cdr3_length: 17
cdr3_aa: CASSGGTRGPSTDTQYF
cdr3_nt: TGTGCCAGCAGTGGAGGGACTAGGGGCCCTAGCACAGATACGCAGTATTTT

clone_size: few
d_call: -
v_call: TRBV19
j_call: TRBJ1-2
cdr3_length: 13
cdr3_aa: CATESGGWYGYTF
cdr3_nt: TGTGCCACCGAGTCCGGGGGTTGGTATGGCTACACCTTC

clone_size: -
d_call: -
v_call: TRBV12-5
j_call: TRBJ2-2
cdr3_length: 15
cdr3_aa: CASGLVGVSAGELFF
cdr3_nt: TGTGCTAGTGGTTTGGTCGGGGTTTCGGCCGGGGAGCTGTTTTTT

clone_size: -
d_call: TRBD2
v_call: TRBV30
j_call: TRBJ2-7
cdr3_length: 14
cdr3_aa: CAWSRGVNPWEQYF
cdr3_nt: TGTGCCTGGAGTCGGGGGGTCAACCCTTGGGAGCAGTACTTC

clone_size: -
d_call: TRBD2
v_call: TRBV7-2
j_call: TRBJ2-2
cdr3_length: 13
cdr3_aa: CASSPREGGELFF
cdr3_nt: TGTGCCAGCAGCCCAAGGGAGGGCGGGGAGCTGTTTTTT

clone_size: -
d_call: -
v_call: TRBV30
j_call: TRBJ1-1
cdr3_length: 13
cdr3_aa: CAGGGARGTEAFF
cdr3_nt: TGTGCTGGAGGGGGGGCCAGGGGCACTGAAGCTTTCTTT

clone_size: few
d_call: TRBD1
v_call: TRBV4-3
j_call: TRBJ2-2
cdr3_length: 16
cdr3_aa: CASSLDRGLKTGELFF
cdr3_nt: TGCGCCAGCAGCCTTGACAGGGGGCTCAAAACCGGGGAGCTGTTTTTT

clone_size: -
d_call: -
v_call: TRBV5-4
j_call: TRBJ1-1
cdr3_length: 14
cdr3_aa: CASSGNRANTEAFF
cdr3_nt: TGTGCCAGCAGCGGCAACAGGGCCAACACTGAAGCTTTCTTT

clone_size: -
d_call: -
v_call: TRBV7-3
j_call: TRBJ2-3
cdr3_length: 15
cdr3_aa: CASSQAGANTDTQYF
cdr3_nt: TGTGCCAGCAGCCAAGCAGGGGCTAACACAGATACGCAGTATTTT

clone_size: -
d_call: -
v_call: TRBV19
j_call: TRBJ2-2
cdr3_length: 15
cdr3_aa: CASSPRTANTGELFF
cdr3_nt: TGTGCCAGTAGTCCTAGGACAGCGAACACCGGGGAGCTGTTTTTT

clone_size: once
d_call: -
v_call: TRBV6-5
j_call: TRBJ1-3
cdr3_length: 14
cdr3_aa: CASSVRGSGNTIYF
cdr3_nt: TGTGCCAGCAGTGTCAGGGGTTCTGGAAACACCATATATTTT

clone_size: -
d_call: -
v_call: TRBV6-5
j_call: TRBJ1-3
cdr3_length: 14
cdr3_aa: CASSAGFTGNTIYF
cdr3_nt: TGTGCCAGCAGTGCAGGGTTTACTGGAAACACCATATATTTT

clone_size: once
d_call: -
v_call: TRBV29-1
j_call: TRBJ1-3
cdr3_length: 13
cdr3_aa: CSVSQGTGNTIYF
cdr3_nt: TGCAGCGTTTCCCAGGGGACTGGAAACACCATATATTTT

clone_size: -
d_call: -
v_call: TRBV19
j_call: TRBJ2-2
cdr3_length: 10
cdr3_aa: CASGTGELFF
cdr3_nt: TGTGCCAGCGGGACCGGGGAGCTGTTTTTT

clone_size: -
d_call: TRBD1
v_call: TRBV19
j_call: TRBJ1-5
cdr3_length: 14
cdr3_aa: CASRQGLDNQPQHF
cdr3_nt: TGTGCCAGTAGACAGGGGTTGGACAATCAGCCCCAGCATTTT

clone_size: few
d_call: -
v_call: TRBV14
j_call: TRBJ2-1
cdr3_length: 17
cdr3_aa: CASSASGAWLRPGEQFF
cdr3_nt: TGTGCCAGCAGCGCCTCCGGTGCGTGGCTCAGACCGGGTGAGCAGTTCTTC

clone_size: -
d_call: -
v_call: TRBV18
j_call: TRBJ2-7
cdr3_length: 14
cdr3_aa: CASSPSDRVYEQYF
cdr3_nt: TGTGCCAGCTCACCGTCGGACAGAGTCTACGAGCAGTACTTC